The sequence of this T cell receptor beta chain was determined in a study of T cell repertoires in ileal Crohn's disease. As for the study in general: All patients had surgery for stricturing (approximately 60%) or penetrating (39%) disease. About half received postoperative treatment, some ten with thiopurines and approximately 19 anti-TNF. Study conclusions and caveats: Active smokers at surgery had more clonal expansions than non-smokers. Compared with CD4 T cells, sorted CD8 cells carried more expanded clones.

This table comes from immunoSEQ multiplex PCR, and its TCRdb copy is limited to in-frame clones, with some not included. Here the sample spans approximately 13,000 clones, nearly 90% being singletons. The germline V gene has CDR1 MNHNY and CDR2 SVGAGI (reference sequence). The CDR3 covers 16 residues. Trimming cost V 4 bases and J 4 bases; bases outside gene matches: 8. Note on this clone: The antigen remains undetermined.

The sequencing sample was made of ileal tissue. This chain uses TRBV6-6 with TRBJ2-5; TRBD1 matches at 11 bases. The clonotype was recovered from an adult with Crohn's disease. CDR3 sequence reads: CASSLGAGTGGETQYF. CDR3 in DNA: TGTGCCAGCAGTTTAGGCGCCGGGACAGGGGGAGAGACCCAGTACTTC.